This T cell receptor (beta chain) comes out of a study of blood T cells in healthy people across ages. Study-wide context: Using template switching, researchers captured about one barcoded beta molecule for each two T cells.

Through a sample-barcoded 5' primer and a J-beta primer mix, a second PCR was run for roughly 6 to 12 cycles. TCRdb reprocessed the 5' RACE reads via MiXCR and lists one record per CDR3 protein. The profile covers about 1 million distinct CDR3 sequences, with under 45% appearing a single time and about 20% taken by the ten largest. The CDR3 is made up of 13 amino acids. Germline values: CDR1 DFQATT, CDR2 SNEGSKA (reference sequence). Between the trimmed V and J ends, which lost 6 bases and 3 bases, there was a span of 15 bases. Concerning this clonotype itself: Its antigen is not known.

Findings and limits, study-wide: Age advanced and TCR beta diversity per million T cells fell, roughly linearly. PBMCs that were unsorted prevented a conclusive naive versus antigen-experienced comparison.

Sequencing input: blood. The genes are TRBV20-1 and TRBJ2-7, with D possibly being TRBD1 (6 bases). The source is a woman aged 60-75 years in good health. CDR3 region: CSARGRRNYEQYF. Written as DNA, the CDR3 is TGCAGTGCCAGGGGCAGGAGAAACTACGAGCAGTACTTC.